This TCR beta chain emerged from a study of shared clonotypes between healthy human individuals. About the research overall: CD4 naive cells filled three plates per donor, CD4 memory three, CD8 naive two and CD8 memory one. Study-level findings and limits: Exclusively blood specimens were collected; tissue repertoires likely differ.

It was into CD45RA+ naive and CD45RA-negative memory subsets that the CD4+ cells were split. The CDR3 has 18 amino acids. The V end was cut by 4 bases, the J end by 1 base, with 20 bases between. Per the authors' pipeline: ImmunoSEQ supplied junction-only sequences lacking quality scores, so filtering was different. Profiling relied on immunoSEQ multiplex PCR, and the TCRdb table lists in-frame clones only, not all of them. The DNA gave D and trimming, while V, J and clone size come from that table. Here the sample spans about 1.1 million clones, roughly 77% being singletons. Points on this clone: The antigen is not known.

V gene TRBV23-1 combines with J gene TRBJ2-1, with D possibly being TRBD1 (6 bases). TRBV23-1 is reported as an ORF; its role is uncertain. The source is a man aged 18 to 29 in good health. Some clones in this sample may be carry-over from other donors' samples. The material sequenced was memory CD4+ T cells from PBMCs. The subset: CD45RA-negative fraction. CDR3: CASSLSMGAAESYNEQFF. The CDR3 DNA sequence: TGCGCCAGCAGTCTTTCAATGGGGGCGGCGGAATCCTACAATGAGCAGTTCTTC.